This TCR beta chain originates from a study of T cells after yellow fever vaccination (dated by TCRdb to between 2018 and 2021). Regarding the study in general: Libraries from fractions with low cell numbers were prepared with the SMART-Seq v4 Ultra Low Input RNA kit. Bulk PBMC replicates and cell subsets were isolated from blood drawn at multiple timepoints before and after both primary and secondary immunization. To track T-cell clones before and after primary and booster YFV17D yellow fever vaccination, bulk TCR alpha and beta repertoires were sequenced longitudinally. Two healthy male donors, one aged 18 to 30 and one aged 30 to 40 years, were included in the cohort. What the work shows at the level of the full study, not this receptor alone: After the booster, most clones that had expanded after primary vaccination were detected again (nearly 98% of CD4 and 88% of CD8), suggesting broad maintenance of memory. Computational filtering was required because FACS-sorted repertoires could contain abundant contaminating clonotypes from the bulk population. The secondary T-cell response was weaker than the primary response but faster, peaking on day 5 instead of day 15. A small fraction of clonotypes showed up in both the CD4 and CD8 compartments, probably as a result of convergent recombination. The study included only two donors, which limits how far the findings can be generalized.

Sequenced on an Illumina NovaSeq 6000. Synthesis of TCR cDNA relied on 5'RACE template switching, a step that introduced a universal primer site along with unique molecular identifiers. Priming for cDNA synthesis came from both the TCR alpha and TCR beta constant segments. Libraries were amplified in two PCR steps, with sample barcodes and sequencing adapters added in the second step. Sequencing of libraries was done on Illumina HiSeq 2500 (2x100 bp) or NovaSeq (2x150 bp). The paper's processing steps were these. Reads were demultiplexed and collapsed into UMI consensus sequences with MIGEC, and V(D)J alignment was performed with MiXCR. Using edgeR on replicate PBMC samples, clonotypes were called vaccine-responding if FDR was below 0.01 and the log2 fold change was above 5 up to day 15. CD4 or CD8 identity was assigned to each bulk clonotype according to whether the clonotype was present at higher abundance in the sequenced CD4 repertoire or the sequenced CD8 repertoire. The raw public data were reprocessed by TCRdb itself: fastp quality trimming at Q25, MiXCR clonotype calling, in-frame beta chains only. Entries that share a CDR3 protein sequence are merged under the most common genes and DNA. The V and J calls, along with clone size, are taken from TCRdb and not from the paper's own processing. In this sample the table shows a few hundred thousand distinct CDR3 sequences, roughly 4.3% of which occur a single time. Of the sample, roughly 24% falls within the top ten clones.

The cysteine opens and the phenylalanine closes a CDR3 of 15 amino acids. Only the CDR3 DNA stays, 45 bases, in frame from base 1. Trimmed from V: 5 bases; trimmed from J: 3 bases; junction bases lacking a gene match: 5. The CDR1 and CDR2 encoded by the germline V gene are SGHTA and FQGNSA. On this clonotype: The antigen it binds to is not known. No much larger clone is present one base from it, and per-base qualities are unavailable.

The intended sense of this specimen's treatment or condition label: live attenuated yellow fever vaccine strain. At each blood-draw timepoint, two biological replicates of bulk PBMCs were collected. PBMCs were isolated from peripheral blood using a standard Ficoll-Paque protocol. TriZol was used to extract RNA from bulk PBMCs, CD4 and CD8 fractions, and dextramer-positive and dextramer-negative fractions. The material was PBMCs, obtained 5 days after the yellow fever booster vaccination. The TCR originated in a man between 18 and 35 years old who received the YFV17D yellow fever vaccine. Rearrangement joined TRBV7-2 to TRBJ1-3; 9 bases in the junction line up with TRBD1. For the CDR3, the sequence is CASSRGTGNGNTIYF. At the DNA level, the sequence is TGTGCCAGCAGCCGAGGGACAGGGAATGGAAACACCATATATTTT.